The clone carrying this TCR beta chain was seen many times. Its antigen is still unknown. The data were obtained in a study of blood T cells in healthy people across ages. Study-wide findings and caveats: When set beside aged donors, long-lived donors presented more naive CD4+ cells and higher diversity.

V was cut by 5 bases and J by 0 bases, with 17 bases left in between. Per germline, CDR1 DFQATT and CDR2 SNEGSKA (reference sequence). The CDR3 has 15 amino acids. A J-beta primer mix and a sample-barcoded 5' primer were used in a second PCR of about 7 to 12 cycles. TCRdb used MiXCR to reprocess the 5' RACE reads, holding one entry per CDR3 protein. The sample yields hundreds of thousands of distinct CDR3 sequences, roughly 31% seen once. The source of this sequence is a woman aged 80 or over in good health. The sequenced sample was blood. The chain joins TRBV20-1 to TRBJ2-7, with a weak D call TRBD2 (5 bases). As DNA, the CDR3 is TGCAGTGCTGCCCCCCAGAGCGGTAGCTCCTACGAGCAGTACTTC. This sequence encodes CSAAPQSGSSYEQYF.